This passage covers 18 T cell receptor beta chains from one sample sequenced in a study of T cells in localized non-small cell lung cancer. TCRdb's copy holds only in-frame clones and misses some; the assay was immunoSEQ multiplex PCR. The sample contains around 33,000 clones, about 90% of which appear only once. The sequencing here drew on peripheral blood, taken before any cancer treatment. These receptors were collected from a female donor aged 60 or older with stage I lung adenocarcinoma.

The CDR3 is CASRSGVFAEAFF. CDR3 sequence (DNA): TGTGCCAGCAGGTCAGGGGTTTTCGCTGAAGCTTTCTTT. The rearrangement joins TRBV7-2 to TRBJ1-1; D is perhaps TRBD1 (6 bases). This CDR3 is 13 amino acids long. V was shortened by 6 bases and J by 6 bases, with 14 bases between the two germline ends. Per the germline V gene, CDR1 is SGHTA and CDR2 is FQGNSA.

The chain employs TRBV6-5 and TRBJ2-5; D gene uncertain. The CDR3 has 15 residues. The V end lost 0 bases, the J end lost 1 base, and 9 bases lay between the germline ends. Germline CDR1 and CDR2: MNHEY and SVGAGI. The CDR3 coding sequence is TGTGCCAGCAGTTACTCTGGTTGGCCCCAAGAGACCCAGTACTTC. Protein sequence: CASSYSGWPQETQYF.

The CDR3 region has the DNA TGTGCCAGCAGTGCCGCGGGGGCCGGGAACACTGAAGCTTTCTTT. Its protein is CASSAAGAGNTEAFF. The chain couples TRBV6-1 to TRBJ1-1; D might be TRBD1 (6 bases). The CDR3 is 15 residues long. CDR1 MNHNS and CDR2 SASEGT come from the germline V gene. Trimming pared 4 bases from V and 1 base from J, leaving 13 bases between.

The chain links TRBV15 to TRBJ2-2; 7 bases are shared with TRBD1. This CDR3 has 16 residues. Unmatched junction bases numbered 2, after V lost 1 base and J lost 0 bases. In germline, CDR1 is LNHNV, CDR2 YYDKDF (reference sequence). The CDR3 DNA reads TGTGCCACCAGCAGAGGGACAGGCGCGAACACCGGGGAGCTGTTTTTT. This gives the protein CATSRGTGANTGELFF.

V and J are TRBV28 and TRBJ2-3, with D perhaps matching TRBD1 or TRBD2 (5 bases each). The CDR3 consists of 14 residues. The germline CDR1 and CDR2 sequences are MDHEN and SYDVKM. CDR3 region: CAIKDQGATDTQYF. The CDR3 DNA is TGTGCAATCAAAGACCAGGGAGCCACAGATACGCAGTATTTT.

V usage is TRBV29-1 and J usage is TRBJ2-5; 7 positions agree with TRBD2. The CDR3 runs 12 residues. The trim removed 1 base at V and 4 bases at J, leaving 0 bases unmatched. The V gene's germline CDR1 is SQVTM and CDR2 ANQGSEA. In nucleotides, the CDR3 is TGCAGCGTTGAAGGGGGGGGAGAGACCCAGTACTTC. This codes for CSVEGGGETQYF.

The CDR3 spells CASSPPYWDRGQPQHF. CDR3 DNA sequence: TGTGCCAGCTCACCACCGTATTGGGACAGGGGTCAGCCCCAGCATTTT. The chain is built from TRBV18 and TRBJ1-5; 10 bases fit TRBD1. The CDR3 consists of 16 residues. V was clipped by 0 bases and J by 6 bases; unmatched bases: 5. Germline CDR1 KGHSH, CDR2 LQKENI.

This chain joins TRBV10-1 and TRBJ2-7; D gene ambiguous. The V end lost 6 bases, the J end lost 2 bases, and 14 bases lay between the germline ends. The germline gives CDR1 WNHNN, CDR2 SYGVQD (reference sequence). This CDR3 is 14 amino acids long. Here the CDR3 reads CASSARSPAYEQYF. In nucleotides, the CDR3 is TGCGCCAGCAGCGCCAGGTCTCCAGCCTACGAGCAGTACTTC.

The rearrangement joins TRBV28 to TRBJ1-2, with 10 bases matching TRBD1. The CDR3 has 17 residues. V shed 3 bases and J 8 bases; nucleotides not matched to a gene: 15. Germline-derived CDR1 and CDR2 are MDHEN and SYDVKM. The CDR3 protein is CASSFIGTGALTGGYTF. CDR3 nucleotides: TGTGCCAGCAGTTTCATAGGGACAGGGGCCTTGACGGGAGGCTACACCTTC.

The chain combines TRBV5-4 with TRBJ2-7; 8 bases are shared with TRBD1. Germline CDR1 and CDR2: SGHNT and YYREEE (reference sequence). Unmatched junction bases numbered 7, after V lost 2 bases and J lost 0 bases. This CDR3 spans 16 amino acids. The CDR3 region has the DNA TGTGCCAGCAGCTTAAGAAGGACAGGGCCCTCCTACGAGCAGTACTTC. It encodes CASSLRRTGPSYEQYF.

The genes are TRBV29-1 and TRBJ2-5; maybe TRBD2 (7 bases). The CDR3 has 12 amino acids. Trimming took 6 bases from V and 2 from J, leaving 10 bases between them. Per germline, CDR1 SQVTM and CDR2 ANQGSEA. CDR3 nucleotides: TGCAGCGTGGGGGGGCGGCAAGAGACCCAGTACTTC. Its protein is CSVGGRQETQYF.

This chain links TRBV5-4 with TRBJ2-3; D might be TRBD2 (7 bases). CDR3 length equals 15 residues. Germline loops: CDR1 SGHNT, CDR2 YYREEE (reference sequence). V gave up 0 bases and J gave up 5 bases, with 13 bases separating them. The DNA for the CDR3 is TGTGCCAGCAGCTTGGGCGGGGGCGGAGGAGATACGCAGTATTTT. Protein product: CASSLGGGGGDTQYF.

The chain employs TRBV27 and TRBJ1-2, with 7 bases lining up with TRBD1. CDR1 is MNHEY, CDR2 SMNVEV, per germline (reference sequence). This CDR3 contains 13 residues. V was clipped by 5 bases and J by 7 bases; unmatched bases: 7. CDR3 residues: CASSTGTAIGYTF. For the CDR3, the DNA is TGTGCCAGCAGTACCGGGACAGCGATTGGCTACACCTTC.

CDR3 amino acids: CASSFHRGVNTEAFF. The DNA of the CDR3 is TGTGCCAGCAGCTTCCACAGGGGTGTGAACACTGAAGCTTTCTTT. V gene TRBV11-2 combines with J gene TRBJ1-1, with 7 bases lining up with TRBD1. The CDR3 loop spans 15 amino acids. V dropped 3 bases and J dropped 0; count of bases not matched to a gene: 4. Per germline, CDR1 SGHAT and CDR2 FQNNGV.

This clone was seen just once. The rearrangement uses TRBV2 and TRBJ2-5; D is perhaps TRBD2 (5 bases). The CDR3 has 14 amino acids. Germline CDR1 reads SNHLY; CDR2 reads FYNNEI. Trimming left V 5 bases short and J 5 bases short, with 15 bases between. In DNA form, the CDR3 reads TGTGCCAGCAGTCCGGCGGCCCCGGGGGAGACCCAGTACTTC. It is translated as CASSPAAPGETQYF.

V and J are TRBV7-2 and TRBJ1-5; D perhaps matches TRBD1 (5 bases). This CDR3 contains 16 residues. V gave up 3 bases and J gave up 6 bases, with 18 bases separating them. The germline gives CDR1 SGHTA, CDR2 FQGNSA. The CDR3, as DNA: TGTGCCAGCAGCTTCGATCCTATAGGGGTTGGTCAGCCCCAGCATTTT. Translating it yields CASSFDPIGVGQPQHF.

Notes on this clone: The germline gene is not matched at one end of the junction; a read error may be the cause. The chain has TRBV7-7 and TRBJ2-5; 11 bases agree with TRBD2. Per germline, CDR1 SSHAT and CDR2 FNYEAQ (reference sequence). This CDR3 has 15 amino acids. The CDR3 region has the DNA TGTGCTAGCAGCTCTAGCGGGGGGTCCCAAGAGACCCAGTACTTC. Amino acid sequence: CASSSSGGSQETQYF.

Here the CDR3 DNA reads TGTGCCAGCAGCCCTGGGGGAAACACCATATATTTT. This encodes CASSPGGNTIYF. The chain couples TRBV9 to TRBJ1-3; D remains unclear. V dropped 4 bases and J dropped 4 bases, with 6 bases sitting between them. The germline gives CDR1 SGDLS, CDR2 YYNGEE. The CDR3 is made up of 12 amino acids. Together with reference TRBV9 and TRBJ1-3, the CDR3 gives the full variable domain: DSGVTQTPKHLITATGQRVTLRCSPRSGDLSVYWYQQSLDQGLQFLIQYYNGEERAKGNILERFSAQQFPDLHSELNLSSLELGDSALYFCASSPGGNTIYFGEGSWLTVV.